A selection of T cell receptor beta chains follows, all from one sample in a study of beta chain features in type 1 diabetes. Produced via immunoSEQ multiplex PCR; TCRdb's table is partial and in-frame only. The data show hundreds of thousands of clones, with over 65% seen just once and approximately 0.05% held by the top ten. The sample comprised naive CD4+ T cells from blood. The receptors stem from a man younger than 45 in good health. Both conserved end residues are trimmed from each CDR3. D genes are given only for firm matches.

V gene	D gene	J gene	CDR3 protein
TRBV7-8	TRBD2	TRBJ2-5	ASSSTTGGETQY
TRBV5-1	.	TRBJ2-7	ASSWNSYEQY
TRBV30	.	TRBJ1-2	AWSVLKRGYT
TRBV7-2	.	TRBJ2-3	ASSFSGLTTDTQY
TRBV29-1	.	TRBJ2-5	SVRRLVGETQY
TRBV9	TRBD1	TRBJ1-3	ASSQTGNGNTIY
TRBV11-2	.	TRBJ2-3	ASSLPPYTDTQY
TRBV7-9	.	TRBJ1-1	ASSLEGRWGTEAF
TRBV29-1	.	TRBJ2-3	SVEDTDTQY
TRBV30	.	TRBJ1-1	AWSATRRTEAF
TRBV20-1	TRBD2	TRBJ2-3	SAKAGNTQY
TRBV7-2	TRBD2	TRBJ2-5	ASSSSGLAGLKETQY